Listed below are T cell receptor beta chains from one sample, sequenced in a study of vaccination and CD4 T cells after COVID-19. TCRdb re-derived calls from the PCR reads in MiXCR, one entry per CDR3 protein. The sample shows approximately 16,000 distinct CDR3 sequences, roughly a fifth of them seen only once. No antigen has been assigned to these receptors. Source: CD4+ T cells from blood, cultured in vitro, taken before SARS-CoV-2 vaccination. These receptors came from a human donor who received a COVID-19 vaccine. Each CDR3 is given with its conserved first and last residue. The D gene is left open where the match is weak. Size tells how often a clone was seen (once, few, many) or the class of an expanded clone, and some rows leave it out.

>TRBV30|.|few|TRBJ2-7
TGTGCCTGGGCCCGTTGGGGGTCGGGGGAGCAGTACTTC
CAWARWGSGEQYF
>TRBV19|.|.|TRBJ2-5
TGTGCCAGTAGTATCTCAACAAGGAACGCGGAAGAGACCCAGTACTTC
CASSISTRNAEETQYF
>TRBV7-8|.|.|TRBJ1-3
TGTGCCAGCAGATACGGACATGCCACTACCTCTGGAAACACCATATATTTT
CASRYGHATTSGNTIYF
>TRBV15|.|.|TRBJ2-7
TGTGCCACCAGCAGAGATTTCGGGGGTGGCGAGTACGAGCAGTACTTC
CATSRDFGGGEYEQYF
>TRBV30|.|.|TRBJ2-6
TGTGCCTGGAGCCAGGCGACCTCTGGGGCCAACGTCCTGACTTTC
CAWSQATSGANVLTF
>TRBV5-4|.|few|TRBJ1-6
TGTGCCAGCAGCTTGGAGAGGGGAGGTTCACCCCTCCACTTT
CASSLERGGSPLHF
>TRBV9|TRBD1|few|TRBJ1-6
TGTGCCAGCAGCGCGACAGGGGCTTATAATTCACCCCTCCACTTT
CASSATGAYNSPLHF
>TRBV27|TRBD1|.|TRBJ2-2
TGTGCCAGCAGTCGGACAGGTTTTGGGACCGGGGAGCTGTTTTTT
CASSRTGFGTGELFF
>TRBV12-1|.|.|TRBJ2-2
TGTGCCAGCAGCTTCATGACTAGCGGGGGTCTCCTGCGAGTCACCGGGGAGCTGTTTTTT
CASSFMTSGGLLRVTGELFF
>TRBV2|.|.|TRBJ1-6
TGTGCCAGCAGTGTTGGGGGGCAGGGGTCACCCCTCCACTTT
CASSVGGQGSPLHF
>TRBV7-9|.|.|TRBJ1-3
TGTGCCAGCAGCCCTCCTCCATGGGGGTGGATTGGAAACACCATATATTTT
CASSPPPWGWIGNTIYF
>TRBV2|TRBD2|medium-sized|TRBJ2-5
TGTGCCAGCATCTCAAGGGGTAGCGGGGGAGTGATGGGCCAAGAGACCCAGTACTTC
CASISRGSGGVMGQETQYF
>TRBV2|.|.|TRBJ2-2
TGTGCCAGCAGTGATAGGGGCCCCGGAACCGGGGAGCTGTTTTTT
CASSDRGPGTGELFF
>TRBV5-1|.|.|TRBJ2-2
TGCGCCAGCAGCTTGGAAGGGGTAGGCGTCTCCCTGCCCGGGGAGCTGTTTTTT
CASSLEGVGVSLPGELFF
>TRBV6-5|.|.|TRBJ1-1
TGTGCCAGCAGTTACGGAGGGGGCACTGAAGCTTTCTTT
CASSYGGGTEAFF
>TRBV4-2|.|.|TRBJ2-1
TGTGCCAGCAGCCAAGAAGCAACCGGTGGGGCGGTGAATGAGCAGTTCTTC
CASSQEATGGAVNEQFF
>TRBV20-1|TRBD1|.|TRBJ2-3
TGCAGTGCTACCCGGGACAGCGACACAGATACGCAGTATTTT
CSATRDSDTDTQYF
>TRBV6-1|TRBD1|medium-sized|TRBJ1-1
TGTGCCAGCATTCGGACAGGGGCGGAGGACACTGAAGCTTTCTTT
CASIRTGAEDTEAFF
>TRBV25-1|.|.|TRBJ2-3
TGTGCCAGCAGTGACGGTACAGCCATCACAGATACGCAGTATTTT
CASSDGTAITDTQYF
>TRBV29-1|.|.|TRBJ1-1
TGCAGCTCACCTCGTGAAGGGAGCACTGAAGCTTTCTTC
CSSPREGSTEAFF
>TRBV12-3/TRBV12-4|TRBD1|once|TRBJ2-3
TGTGCCAGCACCAAACAGGGGGCCCCCGGGGATACGCAGTATTTT
CASTKQGAPGDTQYF